What follows is one T cell receptor (beta chain) and its context. TCRdb ran MiXCR on the 5' RACE reads and lists one entry per CDR3 protein. Among 45,000 to 55,000 distinct CDR3 sequences, about 20% were seen once, and the ten largest hold approximately 2.8%. CDR3 length: 14 amino acids. The V gene's germline CDR1 is DFQATT and CDR2 SNEGSKA (reference sequence). The V and J ends lost 4 bases and 0 bases respectively, with 12 bases between them. The sample belongs to a study of chronic HIV infection and antiretroviral therapy. The chain uses TRBV20-1 and TRBJ1-1; weak D call: TRBD1 (6 bases). The TCR comes from an adult who had HIV and had not received antiretroviral therapy, or was an uninfected healthy control (not recorded which). Input material: peripheral blood. In DNA form, the CDR3 reads TGCAGTGCTACCCCAGGGGAAATGAACACTGAAGCTTTCTTT. Residues: CSATPGEMNTEAFF.